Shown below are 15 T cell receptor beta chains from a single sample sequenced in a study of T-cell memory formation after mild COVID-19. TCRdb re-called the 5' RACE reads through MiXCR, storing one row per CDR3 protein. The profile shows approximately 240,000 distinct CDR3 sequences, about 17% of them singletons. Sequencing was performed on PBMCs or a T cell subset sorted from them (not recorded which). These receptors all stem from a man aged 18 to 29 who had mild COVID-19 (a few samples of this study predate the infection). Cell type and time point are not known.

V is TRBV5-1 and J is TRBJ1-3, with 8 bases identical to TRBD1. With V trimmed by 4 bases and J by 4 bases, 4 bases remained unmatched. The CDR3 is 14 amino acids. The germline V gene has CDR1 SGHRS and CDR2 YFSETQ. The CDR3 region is CASSRTGQGNTIYF. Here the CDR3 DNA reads TGCGCCAGCAGCCGGACAGGGCAGGGAAACACCATATATTTT.

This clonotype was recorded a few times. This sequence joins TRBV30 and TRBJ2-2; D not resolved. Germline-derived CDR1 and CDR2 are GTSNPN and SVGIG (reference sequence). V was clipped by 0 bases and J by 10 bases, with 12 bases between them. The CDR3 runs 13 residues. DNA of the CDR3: TGTGCCTGGAGTGTAGATTTACTCCTGGAGCTGTTTTTT. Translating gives CAWSVDLLLELFF.

The CDR3 region is CSAPRSRGGEKLFF. The CDR3 nucleotides read TGCAGTGCACCACGGTCCCGGGGGGGTGAAAAACTGTTTTTT. The rearrangement uses TRBV20-1 and TRBJ1-4, with D tentatively TRBD1 (5 bases). From germline, CDR1 is DFQATT and CDR2 SNEGSKA (reference sequence). The CDR3 sequence is 14 residues long. Deletions cut 6 bases from V and 7 bases from J, with 18 bases between.

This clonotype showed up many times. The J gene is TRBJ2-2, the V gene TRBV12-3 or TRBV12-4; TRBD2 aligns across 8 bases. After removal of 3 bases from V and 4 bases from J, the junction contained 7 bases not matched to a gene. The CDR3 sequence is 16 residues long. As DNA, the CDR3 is TGTGCCAGCAGTTTCGCGGACGGGGGGGCCACCGGGGAGCTGTTTTTT. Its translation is CASSFADGGATGELFF.

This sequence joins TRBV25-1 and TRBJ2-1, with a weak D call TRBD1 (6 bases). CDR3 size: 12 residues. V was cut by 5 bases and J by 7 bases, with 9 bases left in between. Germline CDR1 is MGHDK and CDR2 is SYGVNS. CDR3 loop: CASSKGTNEQFF. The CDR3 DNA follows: TGTGCCAGCAGTAAGGGGACAAATGAGCAGTTCTTC.

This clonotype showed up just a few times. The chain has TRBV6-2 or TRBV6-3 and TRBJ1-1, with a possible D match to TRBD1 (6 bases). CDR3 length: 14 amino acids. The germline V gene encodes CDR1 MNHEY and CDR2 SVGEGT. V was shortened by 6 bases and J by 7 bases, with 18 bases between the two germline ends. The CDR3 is CASSDRPPPDEAFF. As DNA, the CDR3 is TGTGCCAGCAGCGACAGGCCTCCCCCGGATGAAGCTTTCTTT.

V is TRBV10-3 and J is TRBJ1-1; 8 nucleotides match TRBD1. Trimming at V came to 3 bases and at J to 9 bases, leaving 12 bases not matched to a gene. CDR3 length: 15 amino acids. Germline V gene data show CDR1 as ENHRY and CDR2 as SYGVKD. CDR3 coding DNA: TGTGCCATCAGTGAACCCGGACAGGGCGGTGAGAAAGCTTTCTTT. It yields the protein CAISEPGQGGEKAFF.

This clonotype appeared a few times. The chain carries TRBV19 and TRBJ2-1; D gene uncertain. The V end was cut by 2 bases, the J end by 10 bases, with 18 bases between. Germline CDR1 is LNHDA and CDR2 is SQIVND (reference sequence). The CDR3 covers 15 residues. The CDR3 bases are TGTGCCAGTAGTATACCCCGGGTCGGCCCGGTGGAGCAGTTCTTC. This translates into CASSIPRVGPVEQFF.

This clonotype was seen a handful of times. The CDR3, as DNA: TGTGCCAGTAGGCGTGGGGGGATCTATGGCTACACCTTC. This sequence encodes CASRRGGIYGYTF. This chain links TRBV19 with TRBJ1-2; D might be TRBD1 (5 bases). Per the germline V gene, CDR1 is LNHDA and CDR2 is SQIVND (reference sequence). This CDR3 spans 13 amino acids. Trimming stripped 6 bases from V and 4 bases from J, with 12 bases between. The whole variable domain, remainder taken from reference TRBV19 and TRBJ1-2, is DGGITQSPKYLFRKEGQNVTLSCEQNLNHDAMYWYRQDPGQGLRLIYYSQIVNDFQKGDIAEGYSVSREKKESFPLTVTSAQKNPTAFYLCASRRGGIYGYTFGSGTRLTVV.

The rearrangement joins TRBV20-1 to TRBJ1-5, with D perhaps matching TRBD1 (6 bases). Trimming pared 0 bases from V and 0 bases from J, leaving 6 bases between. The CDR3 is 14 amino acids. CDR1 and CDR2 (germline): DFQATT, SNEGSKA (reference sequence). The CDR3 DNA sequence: TGCAGTGCTAGAGAGGGGGCTAGCAATCAGCCCCAGCATTTT. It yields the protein CSAREGASNQPQHF.

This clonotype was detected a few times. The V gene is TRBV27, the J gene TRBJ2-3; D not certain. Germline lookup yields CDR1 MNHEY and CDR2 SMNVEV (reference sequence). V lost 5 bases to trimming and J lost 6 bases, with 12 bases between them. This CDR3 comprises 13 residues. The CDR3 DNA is TGTGCCAGCAGTGGACGCCCGAGGGATACGCAGTATTTT. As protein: CASSGRPRDTQYF.

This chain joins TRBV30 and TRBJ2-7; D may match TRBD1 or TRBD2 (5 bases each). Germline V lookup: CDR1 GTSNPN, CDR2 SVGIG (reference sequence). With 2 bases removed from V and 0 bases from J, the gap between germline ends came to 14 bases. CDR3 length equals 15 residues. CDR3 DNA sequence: TGTGCCTGGAGTCGGGGTCAGACAGTCTCCTACGAGCAGTACTTC. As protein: CAWSRGQTVSYEQYF.

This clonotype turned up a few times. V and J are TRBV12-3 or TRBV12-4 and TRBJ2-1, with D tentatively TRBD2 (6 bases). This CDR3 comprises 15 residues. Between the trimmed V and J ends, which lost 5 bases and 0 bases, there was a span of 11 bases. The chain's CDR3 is CASSLISGSYNEQFF. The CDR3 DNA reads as TGTGCCAGCAGTCTCATTAGCGGCTCCTACAATGAGCAGTTCTTC.

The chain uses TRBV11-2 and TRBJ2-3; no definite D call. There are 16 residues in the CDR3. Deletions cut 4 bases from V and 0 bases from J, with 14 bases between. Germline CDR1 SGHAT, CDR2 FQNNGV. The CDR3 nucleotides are TGTGCCAGCAGCTCCGGGTCCAGTTCCAGCACAGATACGCAGTATTTT. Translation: CASSSGSSSSTDTQYF. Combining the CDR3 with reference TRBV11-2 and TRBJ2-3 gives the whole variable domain EAGVAQSPRYKIIEKRQSVAFWCNPISGHATLYWYQQILGQGPKLLIQFQNNGVVDDSQLPKDRFSAERLKGVDSTLKIQPAKLEDSAVYLCASSSGSSSSTDTQYFGPGTRLTVL.

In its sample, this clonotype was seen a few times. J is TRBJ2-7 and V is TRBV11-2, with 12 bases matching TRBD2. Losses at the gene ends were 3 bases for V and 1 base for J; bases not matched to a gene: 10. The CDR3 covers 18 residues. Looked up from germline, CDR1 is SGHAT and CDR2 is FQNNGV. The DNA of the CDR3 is TGTGCCAGCAGCTTCTGGACTAGCGGGGCCTCCTATTCCTACGAGCAGTACTTC. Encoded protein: CASSFWTSGASYSYEQYF. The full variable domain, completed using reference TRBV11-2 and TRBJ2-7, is EAGVAQSPRYKIIEKRQSVAFWCNPISGHATLYWYQQILGQGPKLLIQFQNNGVVDDSQLPKDRFSAERLKGVDSTLKIQPAKLEDSAVYLCASSFWTSGASYSYEQYFGPGTRLTVT.